This TCR beta chain comes out of a study of blood T cell repertoires in COVID-19 (dated by TCRdb to 2020 to 2022). Context from the whole study: The collaborator samples originated in the United States, Italy and Spain and spanned the acute and convalescent phases of COVID-19. Where available, HLA class I and class II types were obtained from metadata supplied by the sample provider rather than from assay-based typing. Subjects who had been exposed to COVID-19, were actively infected with it, or had recovered from it provided the deeply sampled blood TCRbeta repertoires that made up the dataset. The prospective study material was composed of cDNA or gDNA derived from T cells, B-cell-depleted T cells, or PBMCs. Samples came from the ongoing ImmuneRACE study (first 160 participants) plus 1,254 subjects from 6 global collaborators. The repertoires were released in a freely available public database intended as a resource for research on the immune response to SARS-CoV-2. Nearly every sample came with metadata listing a de-identified subject ID, COVID-19 status, age in years and sex.

Broader findings and caveats from the paper: The quantity of clinical and demographic metadata differed by source and by participant and was supplied without curation.

Concerning this clone: What antigen it recognizes has not been identified. The sample holds no much larger clone one base away, and base qualities are not on file.

The immunoSEQ Assay, a bias-controlled multiplex PCR, was used to amplify TCRbeta CDR3 regions from genomic DNA. Per the source publication's procedure: Within the assay, amplification of reference gene primers was used to estimate how many nucleated cells each sample contained. Sequence reads were collapsed and filtered to measure the absolute abundance of every unique TCRbeta CDR3 rearrangement. For each sample, productive Simpson clonality was calculated by taking the square root of Simpson's diversity index across productive rearrangements. Not all clones reach the TCRdb copy of this immuneACCESS table, which keeps in-frame sequences only. Checked studies attribute under half of the gap to unresolved V genes and leave the rest unexplained. The DNA gave D and trimming, while V, J and clone size come from that table. This sample is represented by about 240,000 clones; about 87% of them were singletons. 5.5% to 9% of the sample is held by the ten biggest clonotypes.

Trimming costs V 6 bases and J 4 bases, and their ends lie 19 bases apart. From the cysteine through the phenylalanine, the CDR3 covers 16 amino acids. Solely the CDR3 DNA is kept, with 48 bases framed from the first base. In the germline V gene, CDR1 corresponds to MNHEY and CDR2 to SVGEGT. Each collaborating institution followed its own protocols to collect whole blood in K2EDTA tubes. Collaborator samples were shipped for TCRbeta analysis as frozen whole blood, isolated PBMCs, or DNA extracted from either sample type. Specimen: peripheral blood. The chain couples TRBV6-2 or TRBV6-3 to TRBJ1-3; the D segment cannot be called with confidence. The sequence was collected from a woman in her 70s with active or convalescent COVID-19. CDR3 loop: CASSFRRWAQGNTIYF. The sequenced DNA: TGTGCCAGCAGCTTCCGGAGGTGGGCGCAAGGAAACACCATATATTTT.